Listed below are T cell receptor beta chains from one sample, sequenced in a study of cytomegalovirus exposure and HLA in healthy donors. The data were produced by immunoSEQ multiplex PCR, yet TCRdb's version contains in-frame clones alone and is incomplete. This listing includes about 110,000 clones. The specimen was PBMCs. These TCRs come from a man aged 25-45 years in good health and CMV-seronegative. CDR3s include the opening cysteine and the closing phenylalanine or tryptophan. A D gene is named only where the DNA matches it firmly.

>TRBD2|TRBJ2-7|14|TRBV5-6
TGTGCCAGCAGCTTGGCTAGCGGGGGGTACGAGCAGTACTTC
CASSLASGGYEQYF
>TRBD1|TRBJ2-7|16|TRBV7-8
TGTGCCAGCAGCTCCCGGCCGGGACAGGGTACCTACGAGCAGTACTTC
CASSSRPGQGTYEQYF
>.|TRBJ2-5|15|TRBV19
TGTGCCAGTAGCCGGCAGCGAGGAGGGCTAGAGACCCAGTACTTC
CASSRQRGGLETQYF
>.|TRBJ2-1|16|TRBV14
TGTGCCAGCAGCCCCGGGGGGCTTAGCTCCTACAATGAGCAGTTCTTC
CASSPGGLSSYNEQFF
>TRBD2|TRBJ2-2|16|TRBV6-6
TGTGCCAGCAGTTACGCGTCGGGAGGGGACACCGGGGAGCTGTTTTTT
CASSYASGGDTGELFF
>TRBD1|TRBJ2-7|15|TRBV18
TGTGCCAGCTCGCCGCTCCCGGGACAGAACTACGAGCAGTACTTC
CASSPLPGQNYEQYF
>TRBD1|TRBJ1-2|15|TRBV11-2
TGTGCCAGCAGCCCCCCTACAGGGGCCTCCTATGGCTACACCTTC
CASSPPTGASYGYTF
>TRBD2|TRBJ2-7|14|TRBV30
TGTGCCTGGAGCGCCTTCGGGAGGGGCGACGAGCAGTACTTC
CAWSAFGRGDEQYF
>.|TRBJ2-7|14|TRBV5-1
TGCGCCAGCAGCTTGGCAGGACAGACCTACGAGCAGTACTTC
CASSLAGQTYEQYF
>.|TRBJ2-7|14|TRBV7-9
TGTGCCAGCATTAAAGGGGCCAACACCTACGAGCAGTACTTC
CASIKGANTYEQYF
>.|TRBJ2-1|15|TRBV5-6
TGTGCCAGCAGCTTGTTAGGCCAGGCATACAATGAGCAGTTCTTC
CASSLLGQAYNEQFF
>.|TRBJ1-1|15|TRBV5-6
TGTGCCAGCAGCCCGTGGGGGCCAGGGGCGACTGAAGCTTTCTTT
CASSPWGPGATEAFF
>.|TRBJ2-5|15|TRBV2
TGTGCCAGCAGAGCCGGGACTCCGTACCAAGAGACCCAGTACTTC
CASRAGTPYQETQYF
>TRBD1|TRBJ2-7|15|TRBV7-2
TGTGCCAGCAGCTTAGTAGGGACAGGGCGCTACGAGCAGTACTTC
CASSLVGTGRYEQYF
>.|TRBJ1-2|14|TRBV9
TGTGCCAGCAGCGTAGCGTCAGGTCCCTATGGCTACACCTTC
CASSVASGPYGYTF
>.|TRBJ1-2|12|TRBV30
TGTGCCTGGTGGAGGGGACTAGATGGCTACACCTTC
CAWWRGLDGYTF
>.|TRBJ2-1|16|TRBV25-1
TGTGCCAGCAGTGGCACCACGGGACACTACTACAATGAGCAGTTCTTC
CASSGTTGHYYNEQFF
>.|TRBJ1-6|16|TRBV4-3
TGCGCCAGCAGCCAGCAAGGGGGAGGGTATAATTCACCCCTCCACTTT
CASSQQGGGYNSPLHF
>.|TRBJ1-2|14|TRBV18
TGTGCCAGCTCACCTCCTTCACAGGACTATGGCTACACCTTC
CASSPPSQDYGYTF
>TRBD1|TRBJ2-1|15|TRBV4-2
TGTGCCAGCAGCCAAATGGGACAGGGCCACAATGAGCAGTTCTTC
CASSQMGQGHNEQFF
>TRBD1|TRBJ2-3|16|TRBV9
TGTGCCAGCAGCGTAACGACAGGGGATCCCACAGATACGCAGTATTTT
CASSVTTGDPTDTQYF
>.|TRBJ2-3|12|TRBV7-2
TGTGCCAGCAGCTTAGCAGTAGCTACGCAGTATTTT
CASSLAVATQYF
>.|TRBJ1-1|12|TRBV5-8
TGTGCCAGCCTGCGTAGGGAGACTGAAGCTTTCTTT
CASLRRETEAFF
>.|TRBJ2-6|17|TRBV15
TGTGCCACCAGCAGGGACCCACAGGGTTCTGGGGCCAACGTCCTGACTTTC
CATSRDPQGSGANVLTF
>.|TRBJ2-7|14|TRBV5-6
TGTGCCAGCAGCGCTGCAAGTGCTACGTACGAGCAGTACTTC
CASSAASATYEQYF
>.|TRBJ2-5|14|TRBV10-3
TGTGCCATCAGTGAGTGGGGTGGAGGGGAGACCCAGTACTTC
CAISEWGGGETQYF
>TRBD1|TRBJ1-6|15|TRBV4-1
TGCGCCAGCAGCCAACCCGACAGGGATAATTCACCCCTCCACTTT
CASSQPDRDNSPLHF
>.|TRBJ2-6|17|TRBV5-1
TGCGCCAGCAGCTTATCAGGGGGGAGCTCTGGGGCCAACGTCCTGACTTTC
CASSLSGGSSGANVLTF
>TRBD1|TRBJ2-2|14|TRBV30
TGTGCCTGGAGGGGGACAGGGGTGGCCGGGGAGCTGTTTTTT
CAWRGTGVAGELFF
>TRBD1|TRBJ1-1|14|TRBV5-1
TGCGCCAGCAGCGTGGACAGGGTGAACACTGAAGCTTTCTTT
CASSVDRVNTEAFF
>.|TRBJ1-2|15|TRBV5-3
TGTGCCAGAAGCTTTGTGAGCGAGCGGTCGAAAGGCTACACCTTC
CARSFVSERSKGYTF
>TRBD1|TRBJ2-7|16|TRBV5-3
TGTGCCAGAAGCTTGGCTGGGAACAGGGGTACCTACGAGCAGTACTTC
CARSLAGNRGTYEQYF
>TRBD1|TRBJ1-3|15|TRBV30
TGTGCCTGGAGGAGGGACAGGGCATCTGGAAACACCATATATTTT
CAWRRDRASGNTIYF
>.|TRBJ1-6|14|TRBV12-5
TGTGCTAGTGGTTTGGTATCCGGTAATTCACCCCTCCACTTT
CASGLVSGNSPLHF
>TRBD1|TRBJ2-2|15|TRBV5-4
TGTGCCAGCAGCTTCCGGACAGGGGGCCCCGGGGAGCTGTTTTTT
CASSFRTGGPGELFF
>TRBD1|TRBJ1-4|13|TRBV6-4
TGTGCCAGCAGCGAAGGACAGGGGGCAAAACTGTTTTTT
CASSEGQGAKLFF
>TRBD2|TRBJ2-3|14|TRBV5-8
TGTGCCACCATTAGCGGGAGGACCACAGATACGCAGTATTTT
CATISGRTTDTQYF
>.|TRBJ1-2|15|TRBV15
TGTGCCACCAGCAGAGGTTCCGGGTCTAACTATGGCTACACCTTC
CATSRGSGSNYGYTF
>.|TRBJ1-5|19|TRBV21-1
TGTGCCAGCAGCCTTTATAGTGGACAGGGGGTGGGCAGCAATCAGCCCCAGCATTTT
CASSLYSGQGVGSNQPQHF
>TRBD1|TRBJ1-5|19|TRBV15
TGTGCCACCAGCAGACCTACCCACGGGACAGCGTATAGCAATCAGCCCCAGCATTTT
CATSRPTHGTAYSNQPQHF
>.|TRBJ2-1|14|TRBV19
TGTGCCAGTAGGGGGGGGCTCCCCTTCGATGAGCAGTTCTTC
CASRGGLPFDEQFF
>TRBD1|TRBJ1-2|15|TRBV6-5
TGTGCCAGCAGTTATTCTCGACAGGGAACCTATGGCTACACCTTC
CASSYSRQGTYGYTF
>TRBD2|TRBJ2-3|14|TRBV2
TGTGCCAGCGCGGGACTAGCGGGCACAGATACGCAGTATTTT
CASAGLAGTDTQYF